The 10 T cell receptor beta chains in this list originate from one sample, sequenced in a study of blood T cells in healthy people across ages. Through a sample-barcoded 5' primer and a J-beta primer mix, a second PCR was run for roughly 7 to 12 cycles. TCRdb analysed the 5' RACE reads with MiXCR anew, one entry per CDR3 protein. Counted here are more than 750,000 distinct CDR3 sequences, 25% to 35% occurring once; the ten biggest clones make up 9.5% to 13%. The same data also contributed to another study, on T cells of mothers and their children.

Sequencing input: blood. The receptor source for this set is a woman aged 35 to 49 in good health.

The chain uses TRBV5-1 and TRBJ2-2, with a weak D call TRBD1 (6 bases). Trimming removed 1 base from V and 0 bases from J, with 13 bases in between. Germline V lookup: CDR1 SGHRS, CDR2 YFSETQ. The CDR3 contains 17 residues. CDR3 amino acids: CASSLSLGQPNTGELFF. In DNA, the CDR3 is TGCGCCAGCAGCTTGTCTTTAGGACAGCCGAACACCGGGGAGCTGTTTTTT. The whole variable domain, remainder taken from reference TRBV5-1 and TRBJ2-2, is KAGVTQTPRYLIKTRGQQVTLSCSPISGHRSVSWYQQTPGQGLQFLFEYFSETQRNKGNFPGRFSGRQFSNSRSEMNVSTLELGDSALYLCASSLSLGQPNTGELFFGEGSRLTVL.

This clonotype has a handful of counts. V gene TRBV18 combines with J gene TRBJ2-1, with D possibly TRBD2 on 6 matching bases. Per the germline V gene, CDR1 is KGHSH and CDR2 is LQKENI. The CDR3 is 11 amino acids. The V and J ends lost 3 bases and 12 bases respectively, with 9 bases between them. The CDR3 DNA follows: TGTGCCAGCTCACCTAGCGGCGGGCAGTTCTTC. Translation gives CASSPSGGQFF.

This clonotype occurred many times. The chain recombines TRBV12-3 or TRBV12-4 with TRBJ1-1; D ambiguous. V lost 6 bases, J lost 3 bases, and 14 bases lay in between. This CDR3 has 14 amino acids. The CDR3 loop is CASSPFGRDTEAFF. Written as DNA, the CDR3 is TGTGCCAGCAGCCCATTTGGGAGGGACACTGAAGCTTTCTTT.

The gene calls are TRBV5-6 and TRBJ1-1; 8 nucleotides align to TRBD1. Germline CDR1 is SGHDT and CDR2 is YYEEEE. This CDR3 region has 14 residues. Trimming at V came to 3 bases and at J to 3 bases, leaving 4 bases not matched to a gene. CDR3 amino acids: CASSSRGRDTEAFF. CDR3 coding DNA: TGTGCCAGCAGCTCCAGGGGGCGGGACACTGAAGCTTTCTTT. The complete variable domain, with remaining parts taken from reference TRBV5-6 and TRBJ1-1, reads DAGVTQSPTHLIKTRGQQVTLRCSPKSGHDTVSWYQQALGQGPQFIFQYYEEEERQRGNFPDRFSGHQFPNYSSELNVNALLLGDSALYLCASSSRGRDTEAFFGQGTRLTVV.

This clonotype came up a few times. The rearrangement joins TRBV18 to TRBJ2-3, with 12 nucleotides matching TRBD2. Germline trimming cut 5 bases from V and 3 bases from J; bases unmatched to any gene: 6. CDR1 and CDR2 from the germline V gene are KGHSH and LQKENI. This CDR3 spans 16 amino acids. In nucleotides, the CDR3 is TGTGCCAGCTCATCAATGACTAGCGGGGGTACAGATACGCAGTATTTT. It translates to CASSSMTSGGTDTQYF.

The chain links TRBV10-1 to TRBJ2-7, with 7 positions matching TRBD1. Trimming removed 8 bases from V and 3 bases from J; junction bases left unmatched: 10. CDR3 size: 14 residues. From germline, CDR1 is WNHNN and CDR2 SYGVQD (reference sequence). This CDR3 reads CASGDRELNYEQYF. DNA of the CDR3: TGCGCCAGCGGAGACAGGGAACTAAACTACGAGCAGTACTTC.

V and J are TRBV7-2 and TRBJ2-1; tentatively, D is TRBD2 (6 bases). This CDR3 comprises 13 residues. With 1 base removed from V and 6 bases from J, the gap between germline ends came to 7 bases. Per the germline V gene, CDR1 is SGHTA and CDR2 is FQGNSA. The CDR3 DNA reads TGTGCCAGCAGCTTAGTACTAGCCAATGAGCAGTTCTTC. Its protein is CASSLVLANEQFF.

The chain combines TRBV19 with TRBJ2-1; TRBD2 matches at 9 bases. Germline V lookup: CDR1 LNHDA, CDR2 SQIVND (reference sequence). This CDR3 has 16 residues. V shed 3 bases and J 3 bases; nucleotides not matched to a gene: 6. In nucleotides, the CDR3 is TGTGCCAGTAGTATTGGCGGGGGGGCGGTCTACAATGAGCAGTTCTTC. Encoded protein: CASSIGGGAVYNEQFF. The full variable domain, in which reference TRBV19 and TRBJ2-1 provide the parts outside the CDR3, is DGGITQSPKYLFRKEGQNVTLSCEQNLNHDAMYWYRQDPGQGLRLIYYSQIVNDFQKGDIAEGYSVSREKKESFPLTVTSAQKNPTAFYLCASSIGGGAVYNEQFFGPGTRLTVL.

This clonotype was counted ten times or more. CDR3 loop: CSGSPGGNIQYF. In DNA, the CDR3 is TGCAGCGGTTCCCCGGGGGGCAACATTCAGTACTTC. This sequence joins TRBV29-1 and TRBJ2-4; D is possibly TRBD2 (7 bases). Trimming took off 7 bases at V and 7 bases at J, with 14 bases between the two ends. CDR3 size: 12 residues. The germline V gene has CDR1 SQVTM and CDR2 ANQGSEA.

This clonotype was seen only a few times. The J gene is TRBJ2-7, the V gene TRBV20-1, with D uncertain. CDR3 length: 14 residues. The germline CDR1 and CDR2 sequences are DFQATT and SNEGSKA (reference sequence). Trimming cost V 5 bases and J 5 bases, with 19 bases left between them. The CDR3: CSAPTIPLFHEQYF. In nucleotides, the CDR3 is TGCAGTGCTCCCACCATCCCTCTGTTCCACGAGCAGTACTTC.